These T cell receptor beta chains were read from a single sample in a study of blood T cell repertoires in COVID-19. This table comes from immunoSEQ multiplex PCR, and its TCRdb copy is limited to in-frame clones, with some not included. Here the sample spans under 250,000 clones, roughly 87% being singletons. The sequenced sample was PBMCs or T cells enriched from blood (not recorded which). These TCRs come from a woman in her thirties with acute COVID-19. Both conserved end residues are part of each CDR3. The D gene is left open where the match is weak. Expanded clones get a size class; other rows say once, few or many, or leave the size out.

J,D,size,V,DNA,CDR3
TRBJ2-5,.,.,TRBV6-2/TRBV6-3,TGTGCCAGCAGTTACTCGGAGGGCGAGACCCAGTACTTC,CASSYSEGETQYF
TRBJ1-1,TRBD1,.,TRBV3-1/TRBV3-2,TGTGCCAGCCCTAAGATCCTCAGGGGGCGTACTGAAGCTTTCTTT,CASPKILRGRTEAFF
TRBJ2-5,TRBD2,.,TRBV7-2,TGTGCCAGCAGCTTAGACACTAGCGGGAGATCCGAGACCCAGTACTTC,CASSLDTSGRSETQYF
TRBJ2-3,TRBD1,.,TRBV18,TGTGCCAGCTCACAGGGACAGATGCACACAGATACGCAGTATTTT,CASSQGQMHTDTQYF
TRBJ2-1,TRBD1,.,TRBV19,TGTGCCAGTAGTACCTACAGGGGCTCCGACAATGAGCAGTTCTTC,CASSTYRGSDNEQFF
TRBJ1-1,.,once,TRBV18,TGTGCCAGCTCCCCGGGGGGACTTATGAACACTGAAGCTTTCTTT,CASSPGGLMNTEAFF
TRBJ1-5,.,once,TRBV21-1,TGTGCCAGCAGCTCCCGGGACAGGGGGGTTTATAGCAATCAGCCCCAGCATTTT,CASSSRDRGVYSNQPQHF
TRBJ1-3,.,few,TRBV27,TGTGCCAGCAGTCCCCGCGGGGGGACTGGAAACACCATATATTTT,CASSPRGGTGNTIYF
TRBJ2-2,.,once,TRBV3-1/TRBV3-2,TGTGCCAGCAGCGGAGAAGGGGGAGCCGGGGAGCTGTTTTTT,CASSGEGGAGELFF
TRBJ2-2,.,.,TRBV2,TGTGCCAGCAGTGTGAAAGCACTCCACACCGGGGAGCTGTTTTTT,CASSVKALHTGELFF
TRBJ2-3,TRBD1,.,TRBV2,TGTGCCAGCAGTCGGGACAGGGAGGTAGGAGATACGCAGTATTTT,CASSRDREVGDTQYF
TRBJ1-1,.,.,TRBV7-2,TGTGCCAGCAGCGCCAACAGAGACACTGAAGCTTTCTTT,CASSANRDTEAFF
TRBJ1-2,.,few,TRBV29-1,TGCAGCGTCCCCGTCAGGGGAATGAACTATGGCTACACCTTC,CSVPVRGMNYGYTF
TRBJ2-5,TRBD2,.,TRBV6-5,TGTGCCAGCAGTTTAGCGGGGGGGCGTGAGACCCAGTACTTC,CASSLAGGRETQYF
TRBJ1-5,.,.,TRBV4-3,TGCGCCAGCAGCCAAGTACGTGGGGGGGAGGGTTATAGCAATCAGCCCCAGCATTTT,CASSQVRGGEGYSNQPQHF
TRBJ1-1,.,.,TRBV5-8,TGTGCCAGCAGCGTCTCAGGGGATCGAACTGAAGCTTTCTTT,CASSVSGDRTEAFF
TRBJ2-5,.,.,TRBV7-8,TGTGCCAGCAGCTTGACTTTAGGAGAGACCCAGTACTTC,CASSLTLGETQYF
TRBJ1-2,.,.,TRBV30,TGTGCCTGGAGTGTAAGGGGCGGACGCTATAGTGCTGGCTACACCTTC,CAWSVRGGRYSAGYTF
TRBJ1-4,.,.,TRBV19,TGTGCCAGTAGTATAATGGGGGGAACGGGCGAAAAACTGTTTTTT,CASSIMGGTGEKLFF
TRBJ2-7,TRBD2,.,TRBV7-7,TGTGCTAGCAGCTTAGAAGCCTCTCGGCGGGGGATCCACGAGCAGTACTTC,CASSLEASRRGIHEQYF
TRBJ2-7,TRBD2,.,TRBV4-2,TGTGCCAGCAGCCAAGCACTAGCGGGGAAGGGCGAGCAGTACTTC,CASSQALAGKGEQYF
TRBJ1-2,TRBD1,.,TRBV10-3,TGTGCCATCAGTGAGTCGGAAGGGACAGGGGGTGACTATGGCTACACCTTC,CAISESEGTGGDYGYTF
TRBJ2-1,.,.,TRBV7-2,TGTGCCAGCAGCTTCGGGCGGGGTAAGGATTACAATGAGCAGTTCTTC,CASSFGRGKDYNEQFF
TRBJ2-1,.,.,TRBV18,TGTGCCAGCTCACTCTTAAGCGGTTCCTACAATGAGCAGTTCTTC,CASSLLSGSYNEQFF
TRBJ1-1,.,.,TRBV18,TGTGCCAGCTCACCACCCGTGGGGCTGGTCGCTGAAGCTTTCTTT,CASSPPVGLVAEAFF
TRBJ2-6,.,.,TRBV23-1,TGCGCCAGCAGTCCCTACCGATTCCGTTCTGGGGCCAACGTCCTGACTTTC,CASSPYRFRSGANVLTF
TRBJ2-2,.,.,TRBV3-1/TRBV3-2,TGTGCCAGCAGCCCCTTGGGGAGTAAAGCCGGGGAGCTGTTTTTT,CASSPLGSKAGELFF
TRBJ2-3,.,.,TRBV6-1,TGTGCCAGCAGTGAAGCAACAGGGTGGCATACAGATACGCAGTATTTT,CASSEATGWHTDTQYF
TRBJ1-2,.,few,TRBV10-2,TGCGCCAGCAGTGAGTATGACAGTTCCTATGGCTACACCTTC,CASSEYDSSYGYTF
TRBJ2-7,.,few,TRBV4-1,TGCGCCAGCAGCCAAGAGGGGGCGTACGAGCAGTACTTC,CASSQEGAYEQYF
TRBJ1-2,.,.,TRBV9,TGTGCCAGCAGCGTAGACGGGACAAGCTATGGCTACACCTTC,CASSVDGTSYGYTF
TRBJ2-5,TRBD2,.,TRBV7-2,TGTGCCAGCAGCTTAGTGGCTAGCGGGGGTGAGACCCAGTACTTC,CASSLVASGGETQYF
TRBJ1-1,.,.,TRBV11-2,TGTGCCAGCAGCTTAGGGGGGGGGTACCAAGCTTTCTTT,CASSLGGGYQAFF
TRBJ2-3,.,.,TRBV20-1,TGCAGTGCTGGTGGCGGGGAAACAGATACGCAGTATTTT,CSAGGGETDTQYF
TRBJ2-1,.,.,TRBV21-1,TGTGCCAGCAGCCTCCGGACTCGCTACAATGAGCAGTTCTTC,CASSLRTRYNEQFF
TRBJ2-2,.,.,TRBV29-1,TGCAGCGTTGACGGGGAGAGAAACACCGGGGAGCTGTTTTTT,CSVDGERNTGELFF
TRBJ1-5,.,.,TRBV7-2,TGTGCCAGCAGCTCACTATGGGGACAATCCCAGCATTTT,CASSSLWGQSQHF
TRBJ1-1,.,once,TRBV6-5,TGTGCCAGCAGTTACGGGCATACCAGCACTGAAGCTTTCTTT,CASSYGHTSTEAFF
TRBJ2-3,TRBD2,.,TRBV6-2/TRBV6-3,TGTGCCAGCAGTACCCTACAAATAGCGGGGGAACTCAGCACAGATACGCAGTATTTT,CASSTLQIAGELSTDTQYF
TRBJ1-5,TRBD1,.,TRBV5-1,TGCGCCAGCAGCCTAGGACAGGGCGGACAGCCCCAGCATTTT,CASSLGQGGQPQHF
TRBJ2-1,TRBD1,many,TRBV6-4,TGTGCCAGCAGTGAGGGACAGCACAATGAGCAGTTCTTC,CASSEGQHNEQFF
TRBJ1-2,TRBD1,.,TRBV15,TGTGCCACCAGCAGAGGATCGGACAGGGGATATGGCTACACCTTC,CATSRGSDRGYGYTF
TRBJ2-7,TRBD2,.,TRBV25-1,TGTGCCAGCAGTGAACCTACCGGGACTAACTTCTACGAGCAGTACTTC,CASSEPTGTNFYEQYF
TRBJ2-7,.,.,TRBV10-3,TGTGCCATCAGTGAGTCCCCCCATGAGCAGTACTTC,CAISESPHEQYF
TRBJ1-5,.,.,TRBV19,TGTGCCAGTAGAAGACAGGCCAATCAGCCCCAGCATTTT,CASRRQANQPQHF
TRBJ1-5,.,.,TRBV2,TGTGCCAGCAGGCTCGACATAACCAGCAATCAGCCCCAGCATTTT,CASRLDITSNQPQHF
TRBJ1-2,TRBD1,.,TRBV27,TGTGCCAGCAGTTACGGGACAGGGGACTATGGCTACACCTTC,CASSYGTGDYGYTF
TRBJ2-2,.,.,TRBV2,TGTGCCAGCAGTGAAGCAGAAGGCGGCTACACCGGGGAGCTGTTTTTT,CASSEAEGGYTGELFF
TRBJ2-2,TRBD1,.,TRBV10-1,TGCGCCAGCAGTGAAATTCAGGGGGCTTACACCGGGGAGCTGTTTTTT,CASSEIQGAYTGELFF
TRBJ1-2,TRBD1,.,TRBV25-1,TGTGCCAGCAGTGGCCTACAGGGGGGAAGCTATGGCTACACCTTC,CASSGLQGGSYGYTF
TRBJ1-5,.,.,TRBV12-3/TRBV12-4,TGTGCCAGCAGGCCGGACATCAATCAGCCCCAGCATTTT,CASRPDINQPQHF
TRBJ1-2,.,.,TRBV7-9,TGTGCCAGCTCAAGCTCAGGTGTGGTAGGCTACACCTTC,CASSSSGVVGYTF
TRBJ2-5,.,.,TRBV5-1,TGCGCCAGCAGACGAGGACTGCAAGAGACCCAGTACTTC,CASRRGLQETQYF
TRBJ2-3,TRBD2,.,TRBV18,TGTGCCAGCTCACCAAACCAGCGGGGGATCACAGATACGCAGTATTTT,CASSPNQRGITDTQYF
TRBJ1-4,.,.,TRBV4-1,TGCGCCAGCAGCCTACTCCCGCTCCCTCCAACTAATGAAAAACTGTTTTTT,CASSLLPLPPTNEKLFF